These T cell receptor beta chains were read from a single sample in a study of T-cell memory formation after mild COVID-19. TCRdb ran MiXCR on the 5' RACE reads and lists one entry per CDR3 protein. The sample includes roughly 610,000 distinct CDR3 sequences, roughly a sixth seen only once; the top ten take approximately 8.1%. The sequencing input was PBMCs or a T cell subset sorted from them (not recorded which). Receptors originate from an adult woman who had mild COVID-19 (a few samples of this study predate the infection). Cell type and time point are not known. Both conserved end residues are part of each CDR3. The D gene is left open where the match is weak. Clone size is stated in some rows and not others, as once, few, many or a class when expanded.

16	TRBV4-3	NA	TRBJ2-1	TRBD1	CASSQDGQGAYNEQFF	TGCGCCAGCAGCCAAGATGGACAGGGGGCTTACAATGAGCAGTTCTTC
13	TRBV12-3/TRBV12-4	NA	TRBJ1-2	TRBD1	CASSYTGEYGYTF	TGTGCCAGCAGCTACACAGGGGAGTATGGCTACACCTTC
13	TRBV12-3/TRBV12-4	few	TRBJ1-5	NA	CASSYRLGQPQHF	TGTGCCAGCAGTTACAGGTTGGGCCAGCCCCAGCATTTT
15	TRBV5-1	NA	TRBJ1-1	NA	CASSLGRADNTEAFF	TGCGCCAGCAGCTTGGGAAGGGCGGATAACACTGAAGCTTTCTTT
16	TRBV5-1	NA	TRBJ2-5	NA	CASSLAALGNQETQYF	TGCGCCAGCAGCTTGGCCGCGCTGGGCAACCAAGAGACCCAGTACTTC
11	TRBV10-3	NA	TRBJ2-4	NA	CAIGLGNIQYF	TGTGCCATCGGGCTGGGCAACATTCAGTACTTC
15	TRBV28	NA	TRBJ1-1	NA	CASSFGRTLNTEAFF	TGTGCCAGCAGTTTTGGGCGGACCCTGAACACTGAAGCTTTCTTT
12	TRBV15	many	TRBJ2-2	NA	CATRWDTGELFF	TGTGCCACCCGTTGGGACACCGGGGAGCTGTTTTTT
16	TRBV12-3/TRBV12-4	few	TRBJ2-7	TRBD1	CASTTIRTGGSYEQYF	TGTGCCAGCACCACCATTCGGACAGGGGGCTCCTACGAGCAGTACTTC
16	TRBV5-1	few	TRBJ2-1	NA	CASSLDGISSYNEQFF	TGCGCCAGCAGCTTGGATGGGATTAGCTCCTACAATGAGCAGTTCTTC
12	TRBV14	NA	TRBJ2-7	NA	CASSQSVYEQYF	TGTGCCAGCAGCCAATCGGTCTACGAGCAGTACTTC
13	TRBV12-3/TRBV12-4	few	TRBJ1-4	NA	CASSSSTNEKLFF	TGTGCCAGCAGTTCCTCAACTAATGAAAAACTGTTTTTT
16	TRBV12-3/TRBV12-4	few	TRBJ2-1	TRBD1	CASRMRHRGPYNEQFF	TGTGCCAGCAGAATGCGACACAGGGGACCCTACAATGAGCAGTTCTTC
16	TRBV7-3	NA	TRBJ2-3	TRBD2	CASSPGTSGSPLWQYF	TGTGCCAGCAGCCCCGGGACTAGCGGGAGCCCCCTGTGGCAGTATTTT
15	TRBV19	few	TRBJ2-3	TRBD2	CASRSGLDNTDTQYF	TGTGCCAGTAGGTCGGGACTAGACAACACAGATACGCAGTATTTT
14	TRBV24-1	few	TRBJ2-1	NA	CATSDRDIGNEQFF	TGTGCCACCAGTGATCGGGACATCGGCAATGAGCAGTTCTTC
17	TRBV7-8	NA	TRBJ1-1	NA	CASSLKTGPQMNTEAFF	TGTGCCAGCAGCTTAAAAACAGGACCACAAATGAACACTGAAGCTTTCTTT
15	TRBV5-1	NA	TRBJ2-2	NA	CASRRGDRNTGELFF	TGCGCCAGCAGGCGGGGGGACAGAAACACCGGGGAGCTGTTTTTT
15	TRBV5-5	NA	TRBJ2-7	TRBD1	CASSLVGQGAYEQYF	TGTGCCAGCAGCTTGGTGGGACAGGGAGCCTACGAGCAGTACTTC
16	TRBV7-9	NA	TRBJ1-1	TRBD1	CASSQTGSGLPPEAFF	TGTGCCAGCAGCCAGACAGGGTCCGGTTTGCCGCCTGAAGCTTTCTTT
16	TRBV7-9	NA	TRBJ2-5	TRBD1	CASSRTQGASPRQKYF	TGTGCCAGCAGCCGCACCCAGGGGGCGAGCCCCCGCCAAAAGTACTTC
15	TRBV5-1	NA	TRBJ2-7	TRBD1	CASSSQGNVGYEQYF	TGCGCCAGCAGCTCACAGGGGAATGTAGGCTACGAGCAGTACTTC
13	TRBV14	NA	TRBJ1-2	NA	CASSQAGYYGYTF	TGTGCCAGCAGCCAAGCGGGGTACTATGGCTACACCTTC
13	TRBV20-1	many	TRBJ2-7	NA	CSARDSSSYEQYF	TGCAGTGCTAGGGACTCAAGCTCCTACGAGCAGTACTTC
14	TRBV13	NA	TRBJ1-2	TRBD1	CASSLGDREIDYTF	TGTGCCAGCAGCTTAGGGGACAGGGAAATTGACTACACCTTC
14	TRBV7-9	NA	TRBJ2-3	TRBD2	CASSQSGGTDTQYF	TGTGCCAGCAGCCAATCGGGGGGAACAGATACGCAGTATTTT
15	TRBV27	few	TRBJ2-7	NA	CASSLSLSGWDEQYF	TGTGCCAGCAGTTTATCATTGTCGGGGTGGGACGAGCAGTACTTC
13	TRBV10-3	many	TRBJ2-1	TRBD2	CAISDRAGAEQFF	TGTGCCATCAGTGATCGAGCGGGAGCTGAGCAGTTCTTC
17	TRBV4-3	NA	TRBJ1-3	TRBD1	CASSPKLQGISGNTIYF	TGCGCCAGCAGCCCGAAATTACAGGGGATCTCTGGAAACACCATATATTTT
14	TRBV6-1	few	TRBJ1-1	NA	CASRDGQGRTEAFF	TGTGCCAGCAGGGACGGGCAGGGCCGCACTGAAGCTTTCTTT
16	TRBV4-2	NA	TRBJ2-1	TRBD1	CASSQDVGTGGHEQFF	TGTGCCAGCAGCCAAGATGTAGGGACAGGGGGGCATGAGCAGTTCTTC
15	TRBV4-2	NA	TRBJ1-2	TRBD1	CASSQEWGTVYGYTF	TGTGCCAGCAGCCAAGAATGGGGGACAGTCTATGGCTACACCTTC
13	TRBV12-5	NA	TRBJ1-5	TRBD1	CASGGQENQPQHF	TGTGCTAGTGGGGGACAGGAGAATCAGCCCCAGCATTTT
16	TRBV5-4	many	TRBJ2-3	TRBD1	CASSPGTGIYTDTQYF	TGTGCCAGCAGCCCCGGGACAGGGATATACACAGATACGCAGTATTTT
12	TRBV7-9	few	TRBJ2-5	NA	CASSFIVEAQYF	TGTGCCAGCAGCTTCATAGTTGAGGCCCAGTACTTC
12	TRBV19	NA	TRBJ1-5	TRBD1	CASTRGGQPQHF	TGTGCCAGTACCAGGGGGGGGCAGCCCCAGCATTTT
15	TRBV12-3/TRBV12-4	few	TRBJ2-3	TRBD2	CASSLAASGIDTQYF	TGTGCCAGCAGTTTAGCGGCAAGCGGGATCGATACGCAGTATTTT
15	TRBV27	NA	TRBJ2-7	TRBD1	CASSSAGTGGGEQYF	TGTGCCAGCAGTAGTGCCGGGACAGGGGGCGGCGAGCAGTACTTC
14	TRBV7-8	NA	TRBJ1-1	NA	CASSSNGMNTEAFF	TGTGCCAGCAGCTCGAACGGGATGAACACTGAAGCTTTCTTT
14	TRBV5-1	NA	TRBJ1-1	TRBD1	CASSSGTVGTEAFF	TGCGCCAGCAGCTCCGGGACAGTGGGCACTGAAGCTTTCTTT
13	TRBV11-3	NA	TRBJ2-5	NA	CASSAQKGETQYF	TGTGCCAGCAGCGCACAGAAGGGAGAGACCCAGTACTTC
15	TRBV9	NA	TRBJ1-5	NA	CASSDGQGLNQPQHF	TGTGCCAGCAGCGATGGGCAGGGCCTCAATCAGCCCCAGCATTTT
12	TRBV20-1	NA	TRBJ2-7	NA	CSARVGGNEQYF	TGCAGTGCTAGGGTAGGAGGGAACGAGCAGTACTTC
16	TRBV9	few	TRBJ1-6	NA	CASSVYESSYNSPLHF	TGTGCCAGCAGCGTCTATGAAAGCTCCTATAATTCACCCCTCCACTTT
20	TRBV28	few	TRBJ2-1	TRBD2	CASSLLGIGLAGGRYNEQFF	TGTGCCAGCAGTTTATTGGGTATAGGACTAGCGGGAGGGCGATACAATGAGCAGTTCTTC
13	TRBV7-8	NA	TRBJ2-5	NA	CASSFWDEETQYF	TGTGCCAGCAGCTTTTGGGACGAAGAGACCCAGTACTTC
14	TRBV12-3/TRBV12-4	few	TRBJ1-5	NA	CASSAGVSNQPQHF	TGTGCCAGCAGCGCCGGAGTGAGCAATCAGCCCCAGCATTTT
17	TRBV7-9	NA	TRBJ2-5	NA	CASSPPPPDPFQETQYF	TGTGCCAGCAGCCCACCCCCACCGGACCCCTTCCAAGAGACCCAGTACTTC
15	TRBV20-1	NA	TRBJ2-1	TRBD1	CSASPRTGGLDEQFF	TGCAGTGCTAGTCCTCGGACAGGGGGCTTAGATGAGCAGTTCTTC
14	TRBV7-2	NA	TRBJ2-2	NA	CASSQWRSTGELFF	TGTGCCAGCAGTCAGTGGAGGTCCACCGGGGAGCTGTTTTTT
15	TRBV7-8	few	TRBJ2-2	TRBD1	CASSLAGTVTGELFF	TGTGCCAGCAGCTTAGCTGGGACAGTTACCGGGGAGCTGTTTTTT